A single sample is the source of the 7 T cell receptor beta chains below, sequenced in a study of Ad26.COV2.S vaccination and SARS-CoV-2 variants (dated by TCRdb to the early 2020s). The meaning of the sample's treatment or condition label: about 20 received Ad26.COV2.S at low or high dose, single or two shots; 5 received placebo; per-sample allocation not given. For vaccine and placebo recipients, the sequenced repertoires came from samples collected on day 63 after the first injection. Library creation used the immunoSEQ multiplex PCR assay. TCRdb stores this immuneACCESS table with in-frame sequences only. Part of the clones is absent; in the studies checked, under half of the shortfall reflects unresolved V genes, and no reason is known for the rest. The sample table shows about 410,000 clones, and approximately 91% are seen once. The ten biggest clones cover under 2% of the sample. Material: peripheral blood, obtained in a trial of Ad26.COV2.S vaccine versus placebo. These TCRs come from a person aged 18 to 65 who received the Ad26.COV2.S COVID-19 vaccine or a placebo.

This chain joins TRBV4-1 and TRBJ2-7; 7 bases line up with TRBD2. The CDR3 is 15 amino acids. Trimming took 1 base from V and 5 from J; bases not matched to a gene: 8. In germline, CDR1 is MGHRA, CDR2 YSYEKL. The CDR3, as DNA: TGCGCCAGCAGCCAAGTGGGCGGGAGAAGGGACGAGCAGTACTTC. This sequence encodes CASSQVGGRRDEQYF.

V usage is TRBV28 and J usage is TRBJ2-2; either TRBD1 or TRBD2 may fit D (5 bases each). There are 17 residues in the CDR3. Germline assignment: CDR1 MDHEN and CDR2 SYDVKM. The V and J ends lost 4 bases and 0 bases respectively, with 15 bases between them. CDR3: CASSSSRVFANTGELFF. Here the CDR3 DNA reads TGTGCCAGCAGTTCTAGCAGGGTATTCGCGAACACCGGGGAGCTGTTTTTT.

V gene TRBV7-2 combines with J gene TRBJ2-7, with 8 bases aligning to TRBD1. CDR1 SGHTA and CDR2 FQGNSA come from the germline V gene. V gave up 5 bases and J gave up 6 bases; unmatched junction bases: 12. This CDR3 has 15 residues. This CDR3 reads CASSANTGGLGEQYF. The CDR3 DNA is TGTGCCAGCAGCGCCAATACAGGGGGATTGGGCGAGCAGTACTTC. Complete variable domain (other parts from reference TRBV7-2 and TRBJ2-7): GAGVSQSPSNKVTEKGKDVELRCDPISGHTALYWYRQSLGQGLEFLIYFQGNSAPDKSGLPSDRFSAERTGGSVSTLTIQRTQQEDSAVYLCASSANTGGLGEQYFGPGTRLTVT.

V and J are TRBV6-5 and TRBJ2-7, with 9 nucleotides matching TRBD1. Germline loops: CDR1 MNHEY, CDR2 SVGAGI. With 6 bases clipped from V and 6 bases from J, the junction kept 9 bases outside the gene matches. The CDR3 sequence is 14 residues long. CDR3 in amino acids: CASSPGTGLSEQYF. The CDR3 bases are TGTGCCAGCAGCCCCGGGACAGGGCTCTCCGAGCAGTACTTC.

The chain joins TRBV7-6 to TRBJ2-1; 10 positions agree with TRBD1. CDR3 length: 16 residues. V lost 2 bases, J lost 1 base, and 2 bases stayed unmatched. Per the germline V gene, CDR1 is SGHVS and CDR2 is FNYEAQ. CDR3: CASSLRQGASYNEQFF. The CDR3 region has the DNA TGTGCCAGCAGCTTAAGACAGGGGGCTTCCTACAATGAGCAGTTCTTC.

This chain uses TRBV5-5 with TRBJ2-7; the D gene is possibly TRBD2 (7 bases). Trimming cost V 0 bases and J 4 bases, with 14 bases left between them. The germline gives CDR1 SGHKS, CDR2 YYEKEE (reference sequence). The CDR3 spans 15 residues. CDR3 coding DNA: TGTGCCAGCAGCTTGGCCGGGGGGCTAGGGTACGAGCAGTACTTC. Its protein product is CASSLAGGLGYEQYF.

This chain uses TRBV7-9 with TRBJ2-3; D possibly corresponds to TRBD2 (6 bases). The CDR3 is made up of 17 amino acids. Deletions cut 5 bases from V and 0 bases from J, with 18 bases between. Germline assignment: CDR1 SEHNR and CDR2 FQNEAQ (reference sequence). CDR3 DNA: TGTGCCAGCAGCCACCCGGGAGCCCTGACTAGCACAGATACGCAGTATTTT. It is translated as CASSHPGALTSTDTQYF.